Listed here are 27 T cell receptor beta chains from one sample, sequenced in a study of cytomegalovirus exposure and HLA in healthy donors. Primers for the PCR totalled 60 Vbeta and 13 Jbeta. The method was immunoSEQ multiplex PCR; TCRdb's version includes in-frame clones alone and lacks a portion of them. The sample contains some 150,000 clones, 55% to 75% of which appear only once. The source material was PBMCs. Every receptor here comes from a woman aged 55-70 years in good health and CMV-seropositive.

This rearrangement joins TRBV5-6 to TRBJ1-3; D remains ambiguous. The CDR3 is 17 residues long. Germline lookup yields CDR1 SGHDT and CDR2 YYEEEE. With 4 bases removed from V and 0 bases from J, the gap between germline ends came to 17 bases. For the CDR3, the DNA is TGTGCCAGCAGCGTTTACCGGGAGTCCCTCTCTGGAAACACCATATATTTT. This codes for CASSVYRESLSGNTIYF.

This clone was counted a few times. The chain combines TRBV7-2 with TRBJ2-1; 9 nucleotides agree with TRBD2. This CDR3 has 15 residues. The V and J ends lost 1 base and 9 bases, in that order; junction bases with no gene match: 7. Germline values: CDR1 SGHTA, CDR2 FQGNSA. CDR3 in amino acids: CASSLVVSGSGEQFF. The CDR3 DNA sequence: TGTGCCAGCAGCTTAGTTGTTAGCGGGAGTGGTGAGCAGTTCTTC. The full variable domain, rest sourced from reference TRBV7-2 and TRBJ2-1, is GAGVSQSPSNKVTEKGKDVELRCDPISGHTALYWYRQSLGQGLEFLIYFQGNSAPDKSGLPSDRFSAERTGGSVSTLTIQRTQQEDSAVYLCASSLVVSGSGEQFFGPGTRLTVL.

V is TRBV5-4 and J is TRBJ2-7; 16 bases agree with TRBD2. The length of the CDR3 is 17 residues. V gave up 4 bases and J gave up 7 bases; unmatched junction bases: 11. Germline V gene sequence: CDR1 SGHNT, CDR2 YYREEE (reference sequence). CDR3 sequence: CASSPFGTSGRAREQYF. In nucleotides, the CDR3 is TGTGCCAGCAGCCCGTTCGGGACTAGCGGGAGGGCCCGGGAGCAGTACTTC.

J is TRBJ2-7 and V is TRBV7-3; tentative D call: TRBD2 (7 bases). V was cut by 5 bases and J by 5 bases, with 19 bases left in between. Per germline, CDR1 SGHTA and CDR2 FQGTGA. This CDR3 region has 15 residues. CDR3 bases: TGTGCCAGCAGCGCAAATGGGGGGGCCGCCAACGAGCAGTACTTC. Protein sequence: CASSANGGAANEQYF.

This clone occurred once. V is TRBV20-1 and J is TRBJ2-7; possibly TRBD1 for D (5 bases). This CDR3 contains 11 residues. The V end lost 3 bases, the J end lost 7 bases, and 10 bases lay between the germline ends. Germline assignment: CDR1 DFQATT and CDR2 SNEGSKA (reference sequence). The CDR3 loop is CSASPSGEQYF. The CDR3, as DNA: TGCAGTGCTAGCCCCTCAGGGGAGCAGTACTTC.

The rearrangement links TRBV9 to TRBJ1-2; D unclear. V lost 3 bases and J 6 bases, leaving 21 bases between the germline ends. From germline, CDR1 is SGDLS and CDR2 YYNGEE. CDR3 length: 16 amino acids. The DNA for the CDR3 is TGTGCCAGCAGCGCCGCCGGGTCAGAACACTATCATGGCTACACCTTC. Translation gives CASSAAGSEHYHGYTF.

This chain joins TRBV19 and TRBJ2-2; tentative D call: TRBD2 (5 bases). V was cut by 10 bases and J by 4 bases, with 22 bases left in between. Germline CDR1 LNHDA, CDR2 SQIVND (reference sequence). The CDR3 consists of 16 residues. The CDR3 bases are TGTGCCACCACCGAGGTTCGGGGAGATGGCACCGGGGAGCTGTTTTTT. As protein: CATTEVRGDGTGELFF.

The V gene is TRBV7-9, the J gene TRBJ2-3; 7 nucleotides agree with TRBD2. Germline trimming cut 3 bases from V and 0 bases from J; bases unmatched to any gene: 0. The germline V gene has CDR1 SEHNR and CDR2 FQNEAQ (reference sequence). The CDR3 spans 14 residues. CDR3 nucleotide sequence: TGTGCCAGCAGCTTGCGGGGGAGCACAGATACGCAGTATTTT. This sequence encodes CASSLRGSTDTQYF.

This chain uses TRBV7-8 with TRBJ1-5, with a weak D call TRBD1 (6 bases). Germline loops: CDR1 SGHVS, CDR2 FQNEAQ. Trimming removed 6 bases from V and 2 bases from J, with 8 bases in between. The CDR3 covers 13 residues. In nucleotides, the CDR3 is TGTGCCAGCAGACAGGGTGGCAATCAGCCCCAGCATTTT. It codes for CASRQGGNQPQHF.

Only one count was recorded for this clone. The genes are TRBV27 and TRBJ1-2; 7 nucleotides align to TRBD1. Germline CDR1 and CDR2: MNHEY and SMNVEV (reference sequence). V gave up 5 bases and J gave up 2 bases; unmatched junction bases: 8. The CDR3 totals 15 residues. DNA for the CDR3: TGTGCCAGCAGTCCCGGTGGAGGGGGCAACTATGGCTACACCTTC. Protein sequence: CASSPGGGGNYGYTF.

This chain uses TRBV6-1 with TRBJ1-5, with 7 bases that match TRBD1. With V trimmed by 4 bases and J by 2 bases, 8 bases remained unmatched. The CDR3 runs to 16 residues. Looked up from germline, CDR1 is MNHNS and CDR2 is SASEGT. The CDR3 nucleotides read TGTGCCAGCAGTGTGGTTTTAGGGGGCGGCAATCAGCCCCAGCATTTT. It translates to CASSVVLGGGNQPQHF.

The chain combines TRBV4-3 with TRBJ2-7; 10 bases align to TRBD1. From germline, CDR1 is LGHNA and CDR2 YSLEER. After removal of 4 bases from V and 1 base from J, the junction contained 4 bases not matched to a gene. The CDR3 covers 15 residues. CDR3 region: CASSPDRGLSYEQYF. CDR3 in DNA: TGCGCCAGCAGCCCCGACAGGGGGCTTTCCTACGAGCAGTACTTC.

The V call is TRBV18, the J call TRBJ1-2; D is undetermined. V shed 5 bases and J shed 3 bases, with 16 bases lying between them. Germline V gene lookup returns CDR1 KGHSH and CDR2 LQKENI. The CDR3 spans 15 residues. The CDR3 loop is CASSSYRQAHYGYTF. For the CDR3, the DNA is TGTGCCAGCTCATCTTACCGGCAGGCCCACTATGGCTACACCTTC.

The chain links TRBV10-3 to TRBJ2-7; weak D call: TRBD2 (5 bases). The V and J ends lost 3 bases and 2 bases respectively, with 17 bases between them. The CDR3 spans 16 residues. The germline V gene encodes CDR1 ENHRY and CDR2 SYGVKD. The CDR3 region is CAISDLGEGLTYEQYF. The CDR3 DNA reads as TGTGCCATCAGTGATCTCGGAGAGGGATTGACCTACGAGCAGTACTTC.

The chain has TRBV5-5 and TRBJ2-2, with D perhaps given as TRBD1 or TRBD2 (6 bases each). From germline, CDR1 is SGHKS and CDR2 YYEKEE (reference sequence). The CDR3 spans 16 residues. The V gene lost 4 bases and the J gene lost 3 bases, with 16 bases spanning the gap. CDR3 residues: CASSLGAGWDTGELFF. DNA for the CDR3: TGTGCCAGCAGCCTGGGGGCGGGATGGGACACCGGGGAGCTGTTTTTT.

The J gene is TRBJ2-5, the V gene TRBV28; 8 positions match TRBD2. Per the germline V gene, CDR1 is MDHEN and CDR2 is SYDVKM. The CDR3 is made up of 14 amino acids. Trimming removed 5 bases from V and 6 bases from J; junction bases left unmatched: 8. DNA of the CDR3: TGTGCCAGCAGTCCCGGAGCGGGAGCTCAGACCCAGTACTTC. Its protein is CASSPGAGAQTQYF.

This chain links TRBV7-6 with TRBJ1-5; D perhaps matches TRBD1 (5 bases). CDR1 is SGHVS, CDR2 FNYEAQ, per germline. V was cut by 1 base and J by 4 bases, with 8 bases left in between. The CDR3 consists of 14 residues. The CDR3 loop reads CASSLGGGNQPQHF. CDR3 sequence (DNA): TGTGCCAGCAGCTTAGGGGGGGGGAATCAGCCCCAGCATTTT. The full variable domain, its missing parts supplied by reference TRBV7-6 and TRBJ1-5, is GAGVSQSPRYKVTKRGQDVALRCDPISGHVSLYWYRQALGQGPEFLTYFNYEAQQDKSGLPNDRFSAERPEGSISTLTIQRTEQRDSAMYRCASSLGGGNQPQHFGDGTRLSIL.

The CDR3 DNA reads as TGTGCCAGCAGTTATACAGGGGGAGGGAGCTCCTACAATGAGCAGTTCTTC. Residues: CASSYTGGGSSYNEQFF. V gene TRBV7-2 combines with J gene TRBJ2-1; D might be TRBD1 (8 bases). The CDR3 length is 17 residues. Germline V gene lookup returns CDR1 SGHTA and CDR2 FQGNSA. Trimming took off 6 bases at V and 0 bases at J, with 18 bases between the two ends.

In this sample, this clone turned up once. The chain combines TRBV28 with TRBJ2-4; 9 bases are a match to TRBD2. The V gene's germline CDR1 is MDHEN and CDR2 SYDVKM. The CDR3 has 16 residues. V lost 4 bases, J lost 3 bases, and 7 bases stayed unmatched. CDR3 sequence (DNA): TGTGCCAGCAGTTCCCAAGCGGGAGGCGGCAAAAACATTCAGTACTTC. This gives the protein CASSSQAGGGKNIQYF. Filled out from reference TRBV28 and TRBJ2-4, the complete variable domain reads DVKVTQSSRYLVKRTGEKVFLECVQDMDHENMFWYRQDPGLGLRLIYFSYDVKMKEKGDIPEGYSVSREKKERFSLILESASTNQTSMYLCASSSQAGGGKNIQYFGAGTRLSVL.

This clone was found a few times. The chain uses TRBV5-1 and TRBJ1-2, with TRBD1 matching over 8 bases. V trimming: 3 bases; J trimming: 4 bases; junction bases outside the gene matches: 8. The CDR3 runs 15 residues. Germline CDR1 reads SGHRS; CDR2 reads YFSETQ. CDR3 in DNA: TGCGCCAGCAGCTCAACAGGGGGTTCTATCTATGGCTACACCTTC. Translating it yields CASSSTGGSIYGYTF.

The chain links TRBV29-1 to TRBJ2-5; 9 bases are a match to TRBD1. The germline V gene encodes CDR1 SQVTM and CDR2 ANQGSEA. CDR3 size: 15 residues. Trimming took 5 bases from V and 5 from J; bases not matched to a gene: 12. The CDR3 nucleotides read TGCAGCGTTTCCACCCGGGACAGGGCGGGGGAGACCCAGTACTTC. This translates into CSVSTRDRAGETQYF. Based on the CDR3 plus reference TRBV29-1 and TRBJ2-5, the full variable domain is SAVISQKPSRDICQRGTSLTIQCQVDSQVTMMFWYRQQPGQSLTLIATANQGSEATYESGFVIDKFPISRPNLTFSTLTVSNMSPEDSSIYLCSVSTRDRAGETQYFGPGTRLLVL.

CDR3 DNA: TGTGCCAGCAGCTTGGGCCTTTCGGGTACTTATGGCGCAGATACGCAGTATTTT. It yields the protein CASSLGLSGTYGADTQYF. The chain couples TRBV5-4 to TRBJ2-3; D unclear. This CDR3 is built from 18 residues. Germline CDR1 reads SGHNT; CDR2 reads YYREEE (reference sequence). V lost 0 bases, J lost 4 bases, and 21 bases lay in between.

This clone was counted a few times. The chain links TRBV6-1 to TRBJ2-4; D uncertain. The V gene lost 2 bases and the J gene lost 10 bases, with 6 bases spanning the gap. The length of the CDR3 is 11 residues. Germline assignment: CDR1 MNHNS and CDR2 SASEGT. This CDR3 reads CASSEPRIQYF. The CDR3 DNA sequence: TGTGCCAGCAGTGAACCTAGGATTCAGTACTTC.

The chain has TRBV11-1 and TRBJ2-5; D perhaps matches TRBD1 (5 bases). Trimming cost V 5 bases and J 5 bases, with 21 bases left between them. In germline, CDR1 is SGHAT, CDR2 FQDESV (reference sequence). CDR3 length: 16 residues. The CDR3 nucleotides read TGTGCCAGCAGCGGACCCGGACGTGGACATCCGGAGACCCAGTACTTC. Translated, it gives CASSGPGRGHPETQYF.

This clone was detected a few times. The chain links TRBV28 to TRBJ2-1, with 7 bases fitting TRBD2. Germline values: CDR1 MDHEN, CDR2 SYDVKM. This CDR3 spans 16 amino acids. V lost 4 bases, J lost 0 bases, and 6 bases stayed unmatched. The CDR3, as DNA: TGTGCCAGCAGTTACACTAGCGCGAGCTCCTACAATGAGCAGTTCTTC. Translated, it gives CASSYTSASSYNEQFF.

The gene calls are TRBV30 and TRBJ2-3, with 8 positions matching TRBD2. CDR3 size: 16 residues. Germline loops: CDR1 GTSNPN, CDR2 SVGIG (reference sequence). V was pared by 1 base and J by 1 base, with 7 bases of the junction left unmatched. The CDR3, as DNA: TGTGCCTGGAGTGCCAGAAGGCGGGGGGGCACAGATACGCAGTATTTT. Protein: CAWSARRRGGTDTQYF.

V usage is TRBV28 and J usage is TRBJ1-2; 7 nucleotides line up with TRBD1. V trimming: 7 bases; J trimming: 3 bases; junction bases outside the gene matches: 11. Germline loops: CDR1 MDHEN, CDR2 SYDVKM. This CDR3 is 15 amino acids long. The CDR3 DNA follows: TGTGCCAGCAAACTGACAGGGTTAATTTACTATGGCTACACCTTC. The encoded protein is CASKLTGLIYYGYTF.